This TCR beta chain was recorded in a study of T cell responses to AZD1222 COVID-19 vaccine. Overall study results and limits: Only after the peak T cell response were repertoires sampled.

For this clone: Its antigen is currently unknown.

Assay: immunoSEQ multiplex PCR; the TCRdb copy retains only in-frame clones and omits some. The table lists approximately 110,000 clones, around 94% of them singletons. V dropped 7 bases and J dropped 4 bases, with 17 bases sitting between them. CDR3 length equals 15 residues. The germline gives CDR1 MRHNA, CDR2 SNTAGT. The sample was peripheral blood, taken on day 0 of AZD1222 vaccination. This clonotype originated in an adult in good health. The J gene is TRBJ2-1, the V gene TRBV6-4, with D tentatively TRBD1 or TRBD2 (5 bases each). For the CDR3, the DNA is TGTGCCAGCAAATCTTCGGGACCCCAATACAATGAGCAGTTCTTC. This sequence encodes CASKSSGPQYNEQFF.